Reported below is one T cell receptor beta chain. Its antigen is unknown. All the patients suffered relapse after autologous stem cell transplantation, and brentuximab vedotin exposure differed. The data were produced by immunoSEQ multiplex PCR, yet TCRdb's version contains in-frame clones alone and is incomplete. In the table there are around 65,000 clones, 75% to 90% of which are singletons. The length of the CDR3 is 18 residues. Germline CDR1 reads MRHNA; CDR2 reads SNTAGT. V lost 5 bases and J lost 3; bases outside the gene matches: 18. This sample is part of a study of PD-1 blockade in classical Hodgkin lymphoma. Study-level points and caveats: Patients starting nivolumab under 1 year after ASCT were excluded. It was among complete responders that baseline diversity resembled that of newly diagnosed patients.

The V and J genes are TRBV6-4 and TRBJ1-2, with TRBD1 matching 7 bases. Sequenced here: peripheral blood mononuclear cells (PBMCs), sampled at baseline. The source of this sequence is a human donor with classical Hodgkin lymphoma. CDR3 sequence (DNA): TGTGCCAGCAGTTACCCGTTCCCACCGGGACAGCGTTACTATGGCTACACCTTC. As protein: CASSYPFPPGQRYYGYTF.